Shown below are 6 T cell receptor beta chains from a single sample sequenced in a study of radiation and T cells in renal cell carcinoma. Time point reported: baseline pretreatment blood. This sample's treatment: 15 Gy SBRT to primary tumor, nephrectomy 4 weeks later. Some clones are missing from TCRdb's copy, which holds only in-frame ones; the method was immunoSEQ multiplex PCR. The data hold over 120,000 clones, with roughly 88% observed a single time. Sample: blood, taken from a patient whose treatment included radiotherapy and nephrectomy. The receptors stem from a woman in her forties or fifties with renal cell carcinoma.

The chain carries TRBV6-1 and TRBJ2-7; no clear D gene. Trimming pared 6 bases from V and 6 bases from J, leaving 12 bases between. Per the germline V gene, CDR1 is MNHNS and CDR2 is SASEGT. The CDR3 contains 12 residues. This chain's CDR3 is CASSEERSEQYF. The CDR3, as DNA: TGTGCCAGCAGCGAGGAAAGGTCCGAGCAGTACTTC.

The count of this clone is one. The CDR3 DNA follows: TGTGCCAGCAGCGTAGCTACCGGAACATATCGGGAAAAACTGTTTTTT. This gives the protein CASSVATGTYREKLFF. The chain has TRBV9 and TRBJ1-4; D is unresolved. Germline CDR1 SGDLS, CDR2 YYNGEE. V was pared by 0 bases and J by 8 bases, with 17 bases between. CDR3 size: 16 residues.

The chain employs TRBV4-3 and TRBJ1-6; D remains unclear. Germline values: CDR1 LGHNA, CDR2 YSLEER. V lost 0 bases and J 8 bases, leaving 11 bases between the germline ends. The CDR3 is 15 residues long. In nucleotides, the CDR3 is TGCGCCAGCAGCCAAGATGGAGGGCGGGATTCACCCCTCCACTTT. It yields the protein CASSQDGGRDSPLHF.

This clone has just a few counts. The chain recombines TRBV19 with TRBJ1-4, with D unresolved. Trimming stripped 3 bases from V and 7 bases from J, with 9 bases between. Germline V gives CDR1 LNHDA, CDR2 SQIVND (reference sequence). CDR3 size: 13 residues. In DNA form, the CDR3 reads TGTGCCAGTAGTATTTGGTTCGGTGAAAAACTGTTTTTT. This codes for CASSIWFGEKLFF.

The rearrangement joins TRBV7-9 to TRBJ1-1, with 10 bases aligning to TRBD1. The germline gives CDR1 SEHNR, CDR2 FQNEAQ (reference sequence). V dropped 5 bases and J dropped 3; count of bases not matched to a gene: 6. CDR3 length equals 15 residues. The CDR3 reads CASSQRGTGDTEAFF. CDR3 DNA: TGTGCCAGCAGCCAAAGGGGGACAGGGGACACTGAAGCTTTCTTT.

V is TRBV5-6 and J is TRBJ2-7, with D perhaps matching TRBD1 or TRBD2 (6 bases each). The CDR3 totals 15 residues. Germline V gene data show CDR1 as SGHDT and CDR2 as YYEEEE. Trimming removed 4 bases at V and 0 bases at J, with 14 bases between. CDR3 coding DNA: TGTGCCAGCAGCCGGGGGCCGCTTTACTCCTACGAGCAGTACTTC. Its protein product is CASSRGPLYSYEQYF.